The 28 T cell receptor beta chains reported below all come from one sample, sequenced in a study of technical replicates of blood from a few donors (dated 2017 in TCRdb). The library came from the immunoSEQ multiplex PCR assay. TCRdb re-hosts the immuneACCESS table, in-frame sequences only. Its copies lack some clones; in the studies checked, an unresolved V gene accounts for under half of them, and the cause for the rest is not known. Within this sample are around 100,000 clones, with about 96% of them counted one time only. The top ten clonotypes cover more than 0.3% of the sample. The sequencing input was T cells isolated from PBMCs. The receptors here all came from a human donor in good health.

The chain couples TRBV7-9 to TRBJ1-4; weak D call: TRBD1 (6 bases). The germline V gene encodes CDR1 SEHNR and CDR2 FQNEAQ (reference sequence). Trimming left V 1 base short and J 7 bases short, with 7 bases between. CDR3 size: 13 residues. The CDR3, as DNA: TGTGCCAGCAGCTTAGGACAGGTTGAAAAACTGTTTTTT. This sequence encodes CASSLGQVEKLFF. Full variable domain (rest looked up from reference TRBV7-9 and TRBJ1-4): DTGVSQNPRHKITKRGQNVTFRCDPISEHNRLYWYRQTLGQGPEFLTYFQNEAQLEKSRLLSDRFSAERPKGSFSTLEIQRTEQGDSAMYLCASSLGQVEKLFFGSGTQLSVL.

The CDR3 protein is CASSWLGDQPQHF. In nucleotides, the CDR3 is TGTGCCAGCAGCTGGTTAGGGGATCAGCCCCAGCATTTT. The chain is built from TRBV7-2 and TRBJ1-5; weak D call: TRBD1 (5 bases). Trimming left V 4 bases short and J 5 bases short, with 9 bases between. Germline V CDR1 and CDR2: SGHTA, FQGNSA. The CDR3 spans 13 residues.

The J gene is TRBJ2-2, the V gene TRBV9; TRBD1 matches 7 bases. The CDR3 loop spans 15 amino acids. Germline CDR1 reads SGDLS; CDR2 reads YYNGEE. V lost 4 bases and J lost 1; bases outside the gene matches: 4. Here the CDR3 reads CASSLGQMNTGELFF. The CDR3 DNA reads as TGTGCCAGCAGCTTGGGACAGATGAACACCGGGGAGCTGTTTTTT.

The rearrangement links TRBV6-5 to TRBJ2-3; TRBD1 matches 9 bases. J gave up 9 bases and V 7 bases, and 5 bases lay outside the gene matches. In germline, CDR1 is MNHEY, CDR2 SVGAGI. The CDR3 consists of 12 residues. CDR3 sequence (DNA): TGTGCCAGCACCCGGGACAGGGAGACGCAGTATTTT. Translated, it gives CASTRDRETQYF.

This chain links TRBV7-9 with TRBJ2-7; D call uncertain. The CDR3 totals 15 residues. Germline values: CDR1 SEHNR, CDR2 FQNEAQ (reference sequence). V shed 5 bases and J shed 0 bases, with 14 bases lying between them. CDR3 residues: CASSPDLGVSYEQYF. DNA of the CDR3: TGTGCCAGCAGCCCCGATTTAGGAGTCTCCTACGAGCAGTACTTC.

The chain combines TRBV7-3 with TRBJ2-3; D is perhaps TRBD2 (5 bases). Trimming shortened V by 5 bases and J by 4 bases, and 13 bases separated the two germline ends. Germline CDR1 is SGHTA and CDR2 is FQGTGA. The CDR3 is 14 residues long. Here the CDR3 DNA reads TGTGCCAGCAGCCCAACTAGAGGTTCAGATACGCAGTATTTT. It codes for CASSPTRGSDTQYF.

This rearrangement joins TRBV10-3 to TRBJ1-5; TRBD1 matches at 9 bases. Germline CDR1 ENHRY, CDR2 SYGVKD. This CDR3 is built from 19 residues. V was clipped by 2 bases and J by 0 bases; unmatched bases: 11. The CDR3 here is CAISEALGGQGYSNQPQHF. CDR3 bases: TGTGCCATCAGTGAGGCCCTCGGGGGACAGGGTTATAGCAATCAGCCCCAGCATTTT.

The chain employs TRBV2 and TRBJ1-2, with a weak D call TRBD1 (5 bases). The CDR3 consists of 13 residues. Germline CDR1 reads SNHLY; CDR2 reads FYNNEI. Trimming removed 4 bases from V and 3 bases from J, with 9 bases in between. The CDR3 DNA is TGTGCCAGCAGTGTGGAGGGGTACTATGGCTACACCTTC. Protein product: CASSVEGYYGYTF.

As DNA, the CDR3 is TGTGCCAGTTTCAGCTCCAGGATGAACACTGAAGCTTTCTTT. Translating it yields CASFSSRMNTEAFF. V gene TRBV28 combines with J gene TRBJ1-1; the D is unclear. The ends were cut back, 9 bases at V and 0 bases at J, with 14 bases in the middle. Per the germline V gene, CDR1 is MDHEN and CDR2 is SYDVKM. This CDR3 comprises 14 residues.

This chain connects TRBV2 to TRBJ2-7; D remains ambiguous. This CDR3 contains 14 residues. With 2 bases removed from V and 3 bases from J, the gap between germline ends came to 11 bases. Germline assignment: CDR1 SNHLY and CDR2 FYNNEI. The CDR3 bases are TGTGCCAGCAGTGAATTGGTTAGGAGCTACGAGCAGTACTTC. Its translation is CASSELVRSYEQYF.

The chain employs TRBV6-5 and TRBJ1-3; no definite D call. The CDR3 length is 13 residues. Trimming stripped 6 bases from V and 0 bases from J, with 6 bases between. Per the germline V gene, CDR1 is MNHEY and CDR2 is SVGAGI. CDR3 nucleotide sequence: TGTGCCAGCAGCGGGGACTCTGGAAACACCATATATTTT. It specifies CASSGDSGNTIYF.

This clone appeared once. The J gene is TRBJ2-3, the V gene TRBV29-1; 9 nucleotides line up with TRBD1. The ends lost 6 bases at V and 3 bases at J; junction bases unmatched: 4. The length of the CDR3 is 13 residues. Germline V gives CDR1 SQVTM, CDR2 ANQGSEA. CDR3 DNA: TGCAGCGTCGACAGGGGGTTAACAGATACGCAGTATTTT. It encodes CSVDRGLTDTQYF.

This chain joins TRBV7-2 and TRBJ1-4, with D tentatively TRBD1 (5 bases). The CDR3 totals 13 residues. V was shortened by 3 bases and J by 8 bases, with 10 bases between the two germline ends. Germline V gene data show CDR1 as SGHTA and CDR2 as FQGNSA. The CDR3 DNA reads as TGTGCCAGCAGCTTTGACAGCCCCGAAAAACTGTTTTTT. This codes for CASSFDSPEKLFF.

This clone was seen a single time. V usage is TRBV7-4 and J usage is TRBJ2-1; 7 nucleotides line up with TRBD1. The CDR3 spans 14 residues. Germline CDR1 SGHVT, CDR2 SQSDAQ. V gave up 7 bases and J gave up 4 bases; unmatched junction bases: 7. CDR3 DNA sequence: TGTGCCAGCACCTCAGGGACAGATTACAATGAGCAGTTCTTC. Translating gives CASTSGTDYNEQFF.

This chain joins TRBV7-9 and TRBJ2-7; D is possibly TRBD1 (6 bases). V shed 5 bases and J shed 2 bases, with 16 bases lying between them. This CDR3 has 15 residues. Germline CDR1 reads SEHNR; CDR2 reads FQNEAQ (reference sequence). The CDR3 loop reads CASSPYLGQTYEQYF. The CDR3 coding sequence is TGTGCCAGCAGCCCTTATTTGGGACAAACCTACGAGCAGTACTTC.

The rearrangement uses TRBV4-1 and TRBJ2-7, with TRBD1 matching 12 bases. The CDR3 sequence is 15 residues long. V lost 2 bases, J lost 6 bases, and 5 bases stayed unmatched. Looked up from germline, CDR1 is MGHRA and CDR2 is YSYEKL. The CDR3 loop reads CASSQQGQGATEQYF. The CDR3 DNA follows: TGCGCCAGCAGCCAACAGGGACAGGGGGCGACCGAGCAGTACTTC.

The rearrangement joins TRBV6-1 to TRBJ2-1, with 12 bases lining up with TRBD2. CDR1 and CDR2 (germline): MNHNS, SASEGT. The CDR3 consists of 13 residues. V shed 8 bases, J shed 6 bases, and the junction held 2 bases outside the gene matches. The CDR3 here is CASLTSGGNEQFF. In DNA, the CDR3 is TGTGCCAGCTTGACTAGCGGGGGCAATGAGCAGTTCTTC.

The chain has TRBV14 and TRBJ2-3; possible D gene TRBD1, 5 bases. The CDR3 is 18 amino acids. Germline V lookup: CDR1 SGHDN, CDR2 FVKESK. The V end lost 0 bases, the J end lost 2 bases, and 18 bases lay between the germline ends. The CDR3, as DNA: TGTGCCAGCAGCCAAGACTTCGGTGTAGGGGCCTTCACAGATACGCAGTATTTT. It translates to CASSQDFGVGAFTDTQYF.

This clone was picked up one time. The CDR3 DNA reads as TGTGCCAGTAGTTCCCTAGCGGGAGGGCCGAGTTACGAGCAGTACTTC. It specifies CASSSLAGGPSYEQYF. The V and J genes are TRBV19 and TRBJ2-7; 12 nucleotides align to TRBD2. CDR1 and CDR2 from the germline V gene are LNHDA and SQIVND (reference sequence). V lost 5 bases and J lost 4; bases outside the gene matches: 9. This CDR3 contains 16 residues.

V is TRBV30 and J is TRBJ2-1; 15 bases align to TRBD2. CDR1 GTSNPN and CDR2 SVGIG come from the germline V gene (reference sequence). The junction had 7 bases not matched to a gene; V was cut back by 0 bases and J by 10 bases. This CDR3 contains 16 residues. In DNA, the CDR3 is TGTGCCTGGAGTGTACAGGGACTAGCGGGAGGAGGGGAGCAGTTCTTC. The encoded protein is CAWSVQGLAGGGEQFF.

In this sample, this clone turned up once. The chain has TRBV2 and TRBJ2-3; D perhaps matches TRBD2 (6 bases). The CDR3 contains 15 residues. From germline, CDR1 is SNHLY and CDR2 FYNNEI. Trimming took 5 bases from V and 0 from J, leaving 12 bases between them. CDR3 sequence (DNA): TGTGCCAGCAGTTCCTTGAGCGGGAGCACAGATACGCAGTATTTT. Translating gives CASSSLSGSTDTQYF.

The chain employs TRBV7-9 and TRBJ1-5; TRBD1 agrees at 11 bases. The CDR3 is made up of 16 amino acids. The J segment lost 6 bases and the V segment lost 5 bases, leaving 9 bases of the junction unmatched. Germline V gene sequence: CDR1 SEHNR, CDR2 FQNEAQ (reference sequence). CDR3 in DNA: TGTGCCAGCAGCCCTTCCGGGACAGGGGGATTTCAGCCCCAGCATTTT. Translation gives CASSPSGTGGFQPQHF.

This clone has just one count. The chain couples TRBV25-1 to TRBJ2-7, with D perhaps matching TRBD2 (5 bases). The ends were cut back, 3 bases at V and 1 base at J, with 10 bases in the middle. The CDR3 is 14 amino acids. In germline, CDR1 is MGHDK, CDR2 SYGVNS. CDR3 nucleotide sequence: TGTGCCAGCAGTGATTACGGGGATTCCTACGAGCAGTACTTC. It codes for CASSDYGDSYEQYF.

J is TRBJ2-3 and V is TRBV6-5; 10 bases line up with TRBD2. From germline, CDR1 is MNHEY and CDR2 SVGAGI. V gave up 7 bases and J gave up 5 bases; unmatched junction bases: 9. The CDR3 is 15 residues long. The CDR3 coding sequence is TGTGCCAGCATCAATCAGCGGGAGGGCCTAGATACGCAGTATTTT. The encoded protein is CASINQREGLDTQYF.

The chain combines TRBV9 with TRBJ2-3; maybe TRBD2 (6 bases). Germline CDR1 SGDLS, CDR2 YYNGEE. Trimming took off 6 bases at V and 0 bases at J, with 11 bases between the two ends. This CDR3 is built from 14 residues. The CDR3 sequence: CASTLAASTDTQYF. Here the CDR3 DNA reads TGTGCCAGCACCTTAGCGGCTAGCACAGATACGCAGTATTTT.

The V gene is TRBV6-5, the J gene TRBJ1-3, with D maybe TRBD1 (5 bases). The CDR3 contains 14 residues. The germline V and J ends were trimmed by 0 bases and 3 bases, with 6 bases remaining between them. Looked up from germline, CDR1 is MNHEY and CDR2 is SVGAGI. The CDR3 DNA follows: TGTGCCAGCAGTTACTCCGGGGGTGGAAACACCATATATTTT. Translated, it gives CASSYSGGGNTIYF.

This clone was detected only once. The chain recombines TRBV7-2 with TRBJ2-3, with 8 bases identical to TRBD2. Germline-derived CDR1 and CDR2 are SGHTA and FQGNSA. This CDR3 spans 15 amino acids. V gave up 5 bases and J gave up 3 bases; unmatched junction bases: 7. The CDR3 region is CASSPSGSGTDTQYF. The CDR3 DNA follows: TGTGCCAGCAGCCCCAGCGGGAGTGGAACAGATACGCAGTATTTT.

The chain couples TRBV21-1 to TRBJ1-2. TRBV21-1 is a listed pseudogene. The CDR3 covers 11 residues. The CDR3 region has the DNA TGTGCCAGCAGCAAAGTAGATGGCTACACCTTC. Amino acid sequence: CASSKVDGYTF.